This passage covers 21 T cell receptor beta chains from one sample sequenced in a study of breast tumors, draining lymph nodes, adjacent tissues. The lymph nodes were axillary draining lymph nodes from breast cancer patients. MiXCR, run by TCRdb on the multiplex PCR reads, gives a single entry per CDR3 protein. The repertoire holds 200,000 to 250,000 distinct CDR3 sequences, with about 34% as singletons. The sequenced material came from axillary lymph node tissue. All receptors come from a female donor with breast cancer. Some clones in this sample may be carry-over from other donors' samples.

This chain connects TRBV28 to TRBJ2-7, with D hard to call. Trimming shortened V by 4 bases and J by 0 bases, and 16 bases separated the two germline ends. The CDR3 is made up of 16 amino acids. CDR1 and CDR2 from the germline V gene are MDHEN and SYDVKM. DNA of the CDR3: TGTGCCAGCAGTTATGTCCAAGGTTGGACCTCCTACGAGCAGTACTTC. Its protein product is CASSYVQGWTSYEQYF.

The CDR3 loop reads CSASPNVGGGERGNQPQHF. The CDR3, as DNA: TGCAGTGCTAGCCCCAACGTGGGGGGTGGGGAAAGGGGCAATCAGCCCCAGCATTTT. The V gene is TRBV20-1, the J gene TRBJ1-5; D is possibly TRBD1 (5 bases). The germline CDR1 and CDR2 sequences are DFQATT and SNEGSKA (reference sequence). V lost 3 bases and J lost 2, with 26 bases in between. The CDR3 covers 19 residues.

In the case of this clonotype: A read error is possible here, since a much larger clone lies one base away. The chain combines TRBV7-2 with TRBJ1-5; D possibly corresponds to TRBD1 (6 bases). The CDR3 length is 15 residues. Germline CDR1 is SGHTA and CDR2 is FQGNSA. Trimming left V 2 bases short and J 1 base short, with 9 bases between. CDR3: CASSLSGASNQPQHF. Written as DNA, the CDR3 is TGTGCCAGCAGCTTATCAGGGGCGAGCAATCAGCCCCAGCATTTT.

The chain employs TRBV20-1 and TRBJ1-5; maybe TRBD1 (6 bases). Germline V gene lookup returns CDR1 DFQATT and CDR2 SNEGSKA (reference sequence). The ends were cut back, 4 bases at V and 2 bases at J, with 33 bases in the middle. This CDR3 region has 21 residues. The CDR3 is CSATSGGARNEQFSGNQPQHF. The CDR3 region has the DNA TGCAGTGCTACTAGCGGGGGGGCCCGAAATGAGCAGTTCAGTGGCAATCAGCCCCAGCATTTT.

As regards this clonotype: A read error is likely, as this CDR3 ends without the conserved phenylalanine or tryptophan. It is unclear where the CDR3 begins or ends on the DNA, so no DNA is shown, and the CDR3 is as TCRdb lists it. This rearrangement joins TRBV15 to TRBJ1-6. Inclusive of both ends, the CDR3 amounts to 9 amino acids. Germline V CDR1 and CDR2: LNHNV, YYDKDF (reference sequence). CDR3 loop: CATSRSANY.

This clonotype was found many times. The V gene is TRBV18, the J gene TRBJ1-2, with TRBD1 as a possible D gene (6 bases). CDR1 is KGHSH and CDR2 is LQKENI in the germline V gene. This CDR3 contains 16 residues. Trimming took 5 bases from V and 3 from J, leaving 19 bases between them. The CDR3 sequence is CASSANRDPNYYGYTF. The CDR3 coding sequence is TGTGCCAGCTCAGCCAACAGGGACCCTAACTACTATGGCTACACCTTC.

As concerns this clonotype: A much larger clonotype is one base distant, so this may be a read error. The CDR3 is CASRDAQARYTF. The CDR3 nucleotides read TGTGCCAGCAGGGATGCCCAGGCCCGCTACACCTTC. The rearrangement links TRBV6-6 to TRBJ1-2; D gene unclear. The germline CDR1 and CDR2 sequences are MNHNY and SVGAGI (reference sequence). The CDR3 extends over 12 amino acids. Trimming shortened V by 6 bases and J by 9 bases, and 14 bases separated the two germline ends.

This clonotype showed up just once. CDR3: CASSEASGGQETQYF. The CDR3 DNA is TGTGCCAGCAGTGAAGCCAGCGGGGGGCAAGAGACCCAGTACTTC. The chain joins TRBV2 to TRBJ2-5, with TRBD2 matching 9 bases. Germline CDR1 is SNHLY and CDR2 is FYNNEI. V trimming: 0 bases; J trimming: 2 bases; junction bases outside the gene matches: 1. CDR3 length equals 15 residues.

This clonotype was observed at least ten times. The rearrangement joins TRBV9 to TRBJ1-2, with D maybe TRBD1 (6 bases). The CDR3 contains 13 residues. V lost 0 bases, J lost 8 bases, and 11 bases lay in between. Per germline, CDR1 SGDLS and CDR2 YYNGEE. The CDR3: CASSVVQGRGYTF. The CDR3 DNA is TGTGCCAGCAGCGTAGTGCAGGGGAGGGGCTACACCTTC.

This clonotype was recorded a few times. The V call is TRBV3-1, the J call TRBJ2-1; D is unresolved. Germline CDR1 LGHDT, CDR2 YNNKEL (reference sequence). Trimming took off 0 bases at V and 1 base at J, with 7 bases between the two ends. The length of the CDR3 is 15 residues. The DNA of the CDR3 is TGTGCCAGCAGCCAAGATGGTTCTTCCTACAATGAGCAGTTCTTC. Amino acids: CASSQDGSSYNEQFF.

The table lists this clonotype with many counts. V is TRBV7-9 and J is TRBJ1-2; TRBD1 is a possible D gene (6 bases). Looked up from germline, CDR1 is SEHNR and CDR2 is FQNEAQ (reference sequence). V lost 5 bases, J lost 4 bases, and 20 bases lay in between. The CDR3 has 16 amino acids. In DNA, the CDR3 is TGTGCCAGCAGCGGGTGGGGGGCGCAACAGGCCTATGGCTACACCTTC. As protein: CASSGWGAQQAYGYTF.

Here the CDR3 DNA reads TGTGCCAGCAGTGAACCCTTTATTAGCGGGATGTACAATGAGCAGTTCTTC. Protein: CASSEPFISGMYNEQFF. The gene calls are TRBV25-1 and TRBJ2-1; 8 bases are a match to TRBD2. Trimming at V came to 2 bases and at J to 4 bases, leaving 10 bases not matched to a gene. Germline CDR1 reads MGHDK; CDR2 reads SYGVNS. This CDR3 is built from 17 residues. Combining the CDR3 with reference TRBV25-1 and TRBJ2-1 gives the whole variable domain EADIYQTPRYLVIGTGKKITLECSQTMGHDKMYWYQQDPGMELHLIHYSYGVNSTEKGDLSSESTVSRIRTEHFPLTLESARPSHTSQYLCASSEPFISGMYNEQFFGPGTRLTVL.

As to this clonotype: A single base separates this from a much larger clone, so it may be a read error. The chain couples TRBV5-4 to TRBJ1-6; the D is unclear. Per germline, CDR1 SGHNT and CDR2 YYREEE (reference sequence). CDR3 length equals 13 residues. Trimming pared 4 bases from V and 9 bases from J, leaving 11 bases between. The chain's CDR3 is CASSPDGTSPLHF. The CDR3 coding sequence is TGTGCCAGCAGCCCGGACGGAACTTCACCCCTCCACTTT.

The V gene is TRBV10-3, the J gene TRBJ2-7; 9 bases line up with TRBD1. The CDR3 covers 12 residues. Germline V gene sequence: CDR1 ENHRY, CDR2 SYGVKD. J was trimmed by 2 bases and V by 10 bases; bases with no gene match: 3. CDR3 sequence reads: CATGQGTYEQYF. The CDR3, as DNA: TGTGCCACTGGACAGGGGACCTACGAGCAGTACTTC.

There are a few counts of this clonotype. The V call is TRBV19, the J call TRBJ2-3; tentative D call: TRBD2 (7 bases). With 2 bases removed from V and 3 bases from J, the gap between germline ends came to 15 bases. From germline, CDR1 is LNHDA and CDR2 SQIVND (reference sequence). The CDR3 is 16 residues long. For the CDR3, the DNA is TGTGCCAGTAGTATAAACGGGCGGGGGCTGACAGATACGCAGTATTTT. This codes for CASSINGRGLTDTQYF.

This clonotype was seen ten or more times. The chain carries TRBV5-1 and TRBJ1-2; 7 bases are a match to TRBD1. The CDR3 is 13 amino acids. The junction had 4 bases not matched to a gene; V was cut back by 5 bases and J by 3 bases. CDR1 and CDR2 from the germline V gene are SGHRS and YFSETQ. The CDR3 loop reads CASSSTGDYGYTF. In DNA, the CDR3 is TGCGCCAGCAGTTCAACAGGGGACTATGGCTACACCTTC.

Many counts were recorded for this clonotype. The chain joins TRBV6-1 to TRBJ1-6; D is perhaps TRBD1 (6 bases). Trimming left V 11 bases short and J 7 bases short, with 21 bases between. The CDR3 has 15 residues. Germline V CDR1 and CDR2: MNHNS, SASEGT. This CDR3 is CASTFMAGTNSPLHF. The DNA of the CDR3 is TGTGCCTCAACCTTCATGGCAGGGACAAATTCACCCCTCCACTTT.

With regard to this clonotype: One end of the junction does not line up with germline, which may come from a read error. The rearrangement uses TRBV7-6 and TRBJ2-7; 7 bases line up with TRBD2. The CDR3 totals 14 residues. From germline, CDR1 is SGHVS and CDR2 FNYEAQ. The chain's CDR3 is CASSLGGGPGERYF. In DNA, the CDR3 is TGTGCCAGCAGCTTAGGGGGAGGGCCTGGGGAGCGGTACTTC.

This clonotype was counted only a few times. The V and J genes are TRBV2 and TRBJ1-6; TRBD1 aligns across 12 bases. Germline values: CDR1 SNHLY, CDR2 FYNNEI. The ends lost 6 bases at V and 12 bases at J; junction bases unmatched: 6. The CDR3 spans 14 residues. CDR3 nucleotide sequence: TGTGCCAGCAGCCGGGACAGGGGGCGCGGACCCCTCCACTTT. Amino acid sequence: CASSRDRGRGPLHF.

This clonotype was detected once. The J gene is TRBJ1-4, the V gene TRBV19, with TRBD1 matching over 8 bases. Germline CDR1 is LNHDA and CDR2 is SQIVND (reference sequence). V gave up 5 bases and J gave up 7 bases; unmatched junction bases: 9. This CDR3 region has 15 residues. Here the CDR3 reads CASSGPTGVGEKLFF. The CDR3 region has the DNA TGTGCCAGTAGTGGGCCGACAGGGGTGGGTGAAAAACTGTTTTTT.

This clonotype was seen ten or more times. The chain is built from TRBV11-3 and TRBJ2-3; TRBD2 matches at 9 bases. The CDR3 consists of 15 residues. With 2 bases clipped from V and 4 bases from J, the junction kept 4 bases outside the gene matches. Germline V CDR1 and CDR2: SGHNT, YENEEA. CDR3 region: CASSLLAGLSDTQYF. The CDR3 nucleotides read TGTGCCAGCAGCTTACTAGCGGGACTTTCAGATACGCAGTATTTT.